Below are 14 T cell receptor beta chains sequenced from a single sample in a study of blood T cells in healthy people across ages. Primed by a sample-barcoded 5' primer and a J-beta primer mix, a second PCR proceeded for 7 to 11 cycles. TCRdb analysed the 5' RACE reads with MiXCR anew, one entry per CDR3 protein. The repertoire consists of about 640,000 distinct CDR3 sequences, with roughly 41% occurring once and the leading ten covering about 30%. Sequencing was done on a sample of blood. Receptors were obtained from a man older than 75 in good health.

This clonotype was counted between two and nine times. The V call is TRBV7-2, the J call TRBJ2-5; 7 bases fit TRBD1. The DNA end favors TRBJ2-7, so the J call may be wrong. Looked up from germline, CDR1 is SGHTA and CDR2 is FQGNSA. This CDR3 is 15 amino acids long. The CDR3 spells CASSTRQGTLSEQYF. In DNA, the CDR3 is TGTGCCAGCAGTACAAGACAGGGAACCCTATCCGAGCAGTACTTC.

This clonotype was detected many times. V usage is TRBV29-1 and J usage is TRBJ2-5; weak D call: TRBD2 (5 bases). V shed 7 bases and J shed 5 bases, with 17 bases lying between them. The CDR3 length is 13 residues. The germline V gene encodes CDR1 SQVTM and CDR2 ANQGSEA. CDR3 DNA: TGCAGCGCCGAGGGTGATTGGTGGGAGACCCAGTACTTC. Its translation: CSAEGDWWETQYF.

This clonotype appeared a single time. This chain links TRBV6-2 or TRBV6-3 with TRBJ2-1, with TRBD1 matching over 7 bases. The germline CDR1 and CDR2 sequences are MNHEY and SVGEGT. This CDR3 has 16 residues. V lost 0 bases and J lost 1; bases outside the gene matches: 3. The CDR3 nucleotides are TGTGCCAGCAGTTACTCAAGGACAGGATCCTACAATGAGCAGTTCTTC. Translated: CASSYSRTGSYNEQFF.

In this sample, this clonotype turned up a few times. The chain carries TRBV20-1 and TRBJ2-7; 8 bases fit TRBD2. Per germline, CDR1 DFQATT and CDR2 SNEGSKA (reference sequence). This CDR3 comprises 15 residues. With 5 bases clipped from V and 2 bases from J, the junction kept 11 bases outside the gene matches. CDR3 nucleotides: TGCAGTGCTCCCAAAGGGGCGGGAGGCGCCTACGAGCAGTACTTC. Translated, it gives CSAPKGAGGAYEQYF.

The chain is built from TRBV20-1 and TRBJ1-1; no reliable D call. Germline V gives CDR1 DFQATT, CDR2 SNEGSKA (reference sequence). V was trimmed by 0 bases and J by 1 base, leaving 12 bases between them. The CDR3 loop spans 15 amino acids. The CDR3 bases are TGCAGTGCTAGAGATCTTATTTTACAGAACACTGAAGCTTTCTTT. This codes for CSARDLILQNTEAFF.

A word on this clonotype: A much more abundant neighbour one base away suggests this may be a read error. The chain employs TRBV29-1 and TRBJ2-7; TRBD1 is a possible D gene (6 bases). Germline CDR1 reads SQVTM; CDR2 reads ANQGSEA. The V end lost 4 bases, the J end lost 5 bases, and 9 bases lay between the germline ends. The CDR3 totals 11 residues. The CDR3 spells CSVAWGHEQYF. CDR3 DNA: TGCAGCGTTGCTTGGGGGCACGAGCAGTACTTC.

The chain links TRBV7-6 to TRBJ2-7; D call uncertain. V was cut by 0 bases and J by 4 bases, with 7 bases left in between. The CDR3 has 13 amino acids. CDR1 and CDR2 (germline): SGHVS, FNYEAQ. The CDR3 reads CASSLAVRYEQYF. In DNA form, the CDR3 reads TGTGCCAGCAGCTTAGCGGTTCGGTACGAGCAGTACTTC. The whole variable domain, filled in from reference TRBV7-6 and TRBJ2-7, reads GAGVSQSPRYKVTKRGQDVALRCDPISGHVSLYWYRQALGQGPEFLTYFNYEAQQDKSGLPNDRFSAERPEGSISTLTIQRTEQRDSAMYRCASSLAVRYEQYFGPGTRLTVT.

This clonotype was detected only a few times. The chain has TRBV9 and TRBJ2-7, with a tentative D call TRBD1 (6 bases). Germline assignment: CDR1 SGDLS and CDR2 YYNGEE. The CDR3 is made up of 15 amino acids. Between the trimmed V and J ends, which lost 4 bases and 4 bases, there was a span of 18 bases. Written as DNA, the CDR3 is TGTGCCAGCAGCCCCACTTCAGGGGAAGTGTACGAGCAGTACTTC. Protein: CASSPTSGEVYEQYF.

The J gene is TRBJ1-2, the V gene TRBV20-1; TRBD1 is a possible D gene (6 bases). The V end was cut by 6 bases, the J end by 6 bases, with 23 bases between. CDR1 DFQATT and CDR2 SNEGSKA come from the germline V gene (reference sequence). The CDR3 length is 15 residues. CDR3 bases: TGCAGTGCCCCCCCCAACGACAGGTTCGGTGATGGCTACACCTTC. As protein: CSAPPNDRFGDGYTF.

Only a few counts were recorded for this clonotype. The rearrangement links TRBV21-1 to TRBJ2-3; the D call of TRBD2 is as the table states it, not checked on the DNA. TRBV21-1 counts as a pseudogene. This CDR3 spans 15 amino acids. The DNA for the CDR3 is TGTGCCAGCAGCAAAGGGGGAGGGGGCGCAGATACGCAGTATTTT. It specifies CASSKGGGGADTQYF.

The rearrangement joins TRBV7-2 to TRBJ1-2; TRBD1 is a possible D gene (5 bases). The CDR3 consists of 16 residues. Per the germline V gene, CDR1 is SGHTA and CDR2 is FQGNSA. Trimming pared 0 bases from V and 8 bases from J, leaving 19 bases between. For the CDR3, the DNA is TGTGCCAGCAGCTTAGCCGCTGGGAGGGGATTTGACGGCTACACCTTC. This sequence encodes CASSLAAGRGFDGYTF.

The CDR3 spells CASNPGVGEQFF. The CDR3 coding sequence is TGTGCCAGCAATCCCGGGGTCGGTGAGCAGTTCTTC. The chain recombines TRBV7-2 with TRBJ2-1; D might be TRBD2 (5 bases). The CDR3 loop spans 12 amino acids. Trimming pared 7 bases from V and 9 bases from J, leaving 13 bases between. The germline V gene encodes CDR1 SGHTA and CDR2 FQGNSA.

The table lists this clonotype with a few counts. The gene calls are TRBV7-8 and TRBJ2-5, with D possibly being TRBD1 (6 bases). Germline CDR1 reads SGHVS; CDR2 reads FQNEAQ. The CDR3 runs to 16 residues. Between the trimmed V and J ends, which lost 5 bases and 5 bases, there was a span of 21 bases. In DNA form, the CDR3 reads TGTGCCAGCAGCAACGGACAGAGACTCTTAGGGGAGACCCAGTACTTC. It specifies CASSNGQRLLGETQYF.

The rearrangement links TRBV9 to TRBJ1-4; possibly TRBD1 for D (5 bases). This CDR3 is built from 13 residues. Germline CDR1 is SGDLS and CDR2 is YYNGEE. Trimming took off 5 bases at V and 8 bases at J, with 13 bases between the two ends. The CDR3 region has the DNA TGTGCCAGCAGTGCGTCAGGGCTGGAAAAACTGTTTTTT. Translation: CASSASGLEKLFF.